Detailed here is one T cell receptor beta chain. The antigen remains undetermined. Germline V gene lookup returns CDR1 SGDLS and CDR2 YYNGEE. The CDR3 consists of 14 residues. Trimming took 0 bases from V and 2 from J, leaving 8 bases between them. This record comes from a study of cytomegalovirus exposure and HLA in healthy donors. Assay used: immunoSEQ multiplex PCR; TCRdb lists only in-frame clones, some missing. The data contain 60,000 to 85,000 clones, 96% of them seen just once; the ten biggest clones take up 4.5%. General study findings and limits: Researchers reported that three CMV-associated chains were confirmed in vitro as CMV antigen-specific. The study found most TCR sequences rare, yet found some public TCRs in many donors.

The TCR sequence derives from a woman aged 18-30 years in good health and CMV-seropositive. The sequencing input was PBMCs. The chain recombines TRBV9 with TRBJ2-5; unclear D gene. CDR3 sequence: CASSVVSHQETQYF. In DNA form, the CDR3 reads TGTGCCAGCAGCGTAGTAAGCCATCAAGAGACCCAGTACTTC.